This passage covers 18 T cell receptor beta chains from one sample sequenced in a study of shared clonotypes between healthy human individuals. Repertoires were generated with immunoSEQ multiplex PCR, while TCRdb's copy carries only in-frame clones and drops some. This table has 2 million to 2.5 million clones, under 97% appearing once. Sequences were obtained from naive CD4+ T cells sorted from blood. Subset here: CD45RA+ positively selected. The receptor source for this set is a young man in good health.

DNA of the CDR3: TGTGCCTGGAGACAGGACCCCACAGATACGCAGTATTTT. Residues: CAWRQDPTDTQYF. The chain employs TRBV30 and TRBJ2-3; D possibly corresponds to TRBD1 (5 bases). CDR3 length: 13 residues. With 3 bases removed from V and 2 bases from J, the gap between germline ends came to 9 bases. Germline loops: CDR1 GTSNPN, CDR2 SVGIG (reference sequence).

This clone was observed a single time. V and J are TRBV9 and TRBJ2-3; 11 bases are a match to TRBD1. Germline CDR1 SGDLS, CDR2 YYNGEE. There are 16 residues in the CDR3. The ends lost 4 bases at V and 0 bases at J; junction bases unmatched: 4. As DNA, the CDR3 is TGTGCCAGCAGCTCAGGGACAGGGGGGAGCACAGATACGCAGTATTTT. Protein: CASSSGTGGSTDTQYF.

The chain links TRBV25-1 to TRBJ1-2; D unresolved. Germline lookup yields CDR1 MGHDK and CDR2 SYGVNS. V dropped 1 base and J dropped 8 bases, with 14 bases sitting between them. This CDR3 spans 14 amino acids. CDR3 region: CASSEFGRHLGYTF. CDR3 bases: TGTGCCAGCAGTGAATTCGGCAGACACCTGGGCTACACCTTC.

The chain combines TRBV5-1 with TRBJ2-7; D unclear. The V and J ends lost 0 bases and 6 bases respectively, with 13 bases between them. Germline-derived CDR1 and CDR2 are SGHRS and YFSETQ. The CDR3 extends over 14 amino acids. As DNA, the CDR3 is TGCGCCAGCAGCTTGGAAGTCGCCGCCATCGAGCAGTACTTC. It yields the protein CASSLEVAAIEQYF.

This clone appeared a single time. The J gene is TRBJ1-6, the V gene TRBV30; tentatively, D is TRBD1 (5 bases). With 2 bases removed from V and 10 bases from J, the gap between germline ends came to 18 bases. Germline CDR1 is GTSNPN and CDR2 is SVGIG (reference sequence). The CDR3 covers 15 residues. CDR3 DNA sequence: TGTGCCTGGAGTCCGACGACGGGACTGGGATCACCCCTCCACTTT. This gives the protein CAWSPTTGLGSPLHF.

The rearrangement joins TRBV18 to TRBJ2-3; 7 nucleotides align to TRBD1. J lost 5 bases, V lost 2 bases, and 4 bases had no gene match. From germline, CDR1 is KGHSH and CDR2 LQKENI. The CDR3 is made up of 14 amino acids. The CDR3 sequence is CASSPATGEDTQYF. CDR3 DNA: TGTGCCAGCTCACCAGCCACAGGGGAAGATACGCAGTATTTT. Drawing the rest from reference TRBV18 and TRBJ2-3, the complete variable domain is NAGVMQNPRHLVRRRGQEARLRCSPMKGHSHVYWYRQLPEEGLKFMVYLQKENIIDESGMPKERFSAEFPKEGPSILRIQQVVRGDSAAYFCASSPATGEDTQYFGPGTRLTVL.

On this clone: The sample holds other DNA sequences that translate to the same CDR3. V is TRBV5-1 and J is TRBJ2-5; possibly TRBD1 for D (6 bases). V lost 4 bases to trimming and J lost 2 bases, with 12 bases between them. From germline, CDR1 is SGHRS and CDR2 YFSETQ. This CDR3 comprises 14 residues. CDR3 in DNA: TGCGCCAGCAGCAGCCCAGGGGCTCAAGAGACCCAGTACTTC. This sequence encodes CASSSPGAQETQYF.

This chain connects TRBV30 to TRBJ2-7; the D gene is possibly TRBD1 (6 bases). V was cut by 1 base and J by 3 bases, with 7 bases left in between. There are 12 residues in the CDR3. Germline values: CDR1 GTSNPN, CDR2 SVGIG (reference sequence). As DNA, the CDR3 is TGTGCCTGGAGTGGGACAGACTACGAGCAGTACTTC. Its translation is CAWSGTDYEQYF. The full variable domain, in which reference TRBV30 and TRBJ2-7 provide the parts outside the CDR3, is SQTIHQWPATLVQPVGSPLSLECTVEGTSNPNLYWYRQAAGRGLQLLFYSVGIGQISSEVPQNLSASRPQDRQFILSSKKLLLSDSGFYLCAWSGTDYEQYFGPGTRLTVT.

The chain has TRBV7-2 and TRBJ2-2, with 11 positions matching TRBD1. Germline V CDR1 and CDR2: SGHTA, FQGNSA. V gave up 5 bases and J gave up 6 bases; unmatched junction bases: 2. The CDR3 is 14 residues long. CDR3 protein: CASSPDRGPGELFF. The CDR3 region has the DNA TGTGCCAGCAGCCCGGACAGGGGGCCCGGGGAGCTGTTTTTT. Using reference TRBV7-2 and TRBJ2-2 for the parts outside the CDR3, the full variable domain is GAGVSQSPSNKVTEKGKDVELRCDPISGHTALYWYRQSLGQGLEFLIYFQGNSAPDKSGLPSDRFSAERTGGSVSTLTIQRTQQEDSAVYLCASSPDRGPGELFFGEGSRLTVL.

The V gene is TRBV6-1, the J gene TRBJ1-1; tentatively, D is TRBD1 (5 bases). The CDR3 consists of 12 residues. The V end lost 6 bases, the J end lost 7 bases, and 12 bases lay between the germline ends. Germline values: CDR1 MNHNS, CDR2 SASEGT. This chain's CDR3 is CASRPPGVEAFF. The CDR3 nucleotides read TGTGCCAGCAGACCCCCGGGGGTTGAAGCTTTCTTT.

The chain combines TRBV18 with TRBJ1-6, with 9 positions matching TRBD1. Losses at the gene ends were 8 bases for V and 7 bases for J; bases not matched to a gene: 9. The CDR3 spans 15 residues. The germline V gene encodes CDR1 KGHSH and CDR2 LQKENI. In DNA, the CDR3 is TGTGCCAGCCGGGAGACAGGGACAGGGAATTCACCCCTCCACTTT. This codes for CASRETGTGNSPLHF.

V and J are TRBV5-6 and TRBJ2-1; a possible D gene is TRBD2 (5 bases). CDR1 and CDR2 from the germline V gene are SGHDT and YYEEEE. CDR3 size: 15 residues. Trimming stripped 1 base from V and 4 bases from J, with 12 bases between. The CDR3: CASSLKSGTYNEQFF. The DNA for the CDR3 is TGTGCCAGCAGCTTGAAGAGCGGTACATACAATGAGCAGTTCTTC.

CDR3 sequence reads: CAWGPDGLNTEAFF. The CDR3 nucleotides read TGTGCCTGGGGACCAGACGGCCTGAACACTGAAGCTTTCTTT. V is TRBV30 and J is TRBJ1-1; D unclear. The V and J ends lost 5 bases and 0 bases respectively, with 13 bases between them. This CDR3 is 14 amino acids long. The germline CDR1 and CDR2 sequences are GTSNPN and SVGIG (reference sequence).

This chain links TRBV9 with TRBJ1-2; tentatively, D is TRBD1 (5 bases). This CDR3 region has 14 residues. Germline CDR1 is SGDLS and CDR2 is YYNGEE. V shed 0 bases and J shed 8 bases, with 14 bases lying between them. CDR3 nucleotide sequence: TGTGCCAGCAGCGTAGACGCAGGGCTGAGCGGCTACACCTTC. Its protein is CASSVDAGLSGYTF.

The genes are TRBV30 and TRBJ2-7; 8 nucleotides agree with TRBD2. CDR1 and CDR2 (germline): GTSNPN, SVGIG (reference sequence). V lost 2 bases and J lost 5; bases outside the gene matches: 8. The CDR3 totals 14 residues. CDR3 sequence: CAWSLPGGFDEQYF. The CDR3 DNA reads TGTGCCTGGAGTCTGCCGGGGGGGTTCGACGAGCAGTACTTC.

Comments on this clone: Distinct nucleotide sequences in the sample also encode this CDR3. The V and J genes are TRBV18 and TRBJ1-5; D is undetermined. This CDR3 is built from 13 residues. V was clipped by 6 bases and J by 0 bases, with 6 bases between them. CDR1 KGHSH and CDR2 LQKENI come from the germline V gene. CDR3 bases: TGTGCCAGCTCTCCGTTTAGCAATCAGCCCCAGCATTTT. Translating gives CASSPFSNQPQHF.

The chain carries TRBV10-1 and TRBJ2-7, with TRBD1 identical over 8 bases. Germline CDR1 is WNHNN and CDR2 is SYGVQD (reference sequence). V was pared by 6 bases and J by 3 bases, with 4 bases of the junction left unmatched. The CDR3 has 13 residues. The CDR3 bases are TGCGCCAGCAGCCGGACAGGGAACTACGAGCAGTACTTC. Translated, it gives CASSRTGNYEQYF.

The gene calls are TRBV23-1 and TRBJ2-1, with 7 bases aligning to TRBD2. TRBV23-1 is known as an ORF, though its function is uncertain. The trim removed 3 bases at V and 5 bases at J, leaving 10 bases unmatched. CDR3 length: 16 amino acids. The CDR3 is CASSHTPRGGHNEQFF. The CDR3 region has the DNA TGCGCCAGCAGTCACACGCCAAGGGGAGGGCACAATGAGCAGTTCTTC.